This T cell receptor beta chain was identified in a study of shared clonotypes between healthy human individuals. As regards this clone: No antigen is known for it.

Findings of the study overall: A reduction in generation probabilities was seen for non-shared clonotypes relative to those shared by all four donors. Sorted-subset samples were not fully sequenced, rarefaction indicated.

Assay: immunoSEQ multiplex PCR; the TCRdb copy retains only in-frame clones and omits some. The table records just under 95,000 clones, 68% of them present only once. CDR1 SGHAT and CDR2 FQNNGV come from the germline V gene. With 2 bases removed from V and 1 base from J, the gap between germline ends came to 5 bases. The CDR3 is 14 residues long. The chain links TRBV11-2 to TRBJ2-2; D is undetermined. The TCR sequence derives from a man aged 30 to 45 in good health. The source material was memory CD8+ T cells sorted from blood. Described subset: CD45RO+ cells pooled with CCR7-negative TemRA cells. The CDR3 coding sequence is TGTGCCAGCAGCTTACAGATGAACACCGGGGAGCTGTTTTTT. It codes for CASSLQMNTGELFF. Together with reference TRBV11-2 and TRBJ2-2, the CDR3 gives the full variable domain: EAGVAQSPRYKIIEKRQSVAFWCNPISGHATLYWYQQILGQGPKLLIQFQNNGVVDDSQLPKDRFSAERLKGVDSTLKIQPAKLEDSAVYLCASSLQMNTGELFFGEGSRLTVL.